The present TCR beta chain was sequenced within a study of a mutant IDH1 vaccine in newly diagnosed glioma. This sample's time point: week 11, during vaccination. It was 300 ug of mutant IDH1 20-mer peptide that made up each vaccine dose, given with topical imiquimod. As to this clone: Its antigen is unknown.

The CDR3 has 14 residues. The V gene's germline CDR1 is SGHRS and CDR2 YFSETQ. V lost 3 bases, J lost 7 bases, and 17 bases lay in between. Method: immunoSEQ multiplex PCR; TCRdb's copy keeps in-frame clones and lacks some. Of around 130,000 clones in the sample, just under 80% were seen once. The source is a man aged 35 to 55 with glioma. The chain recombines TRBV5-1 with TRBJ2-7; D is possibly TRBD2 (5 bases). Sequencing used PBMCs, obtained from a glioma patient whose treatment included an IDH1 peptide vaccine. The CDR3 DNA reads TGCGCCAGCAGCTCCTCCCCAGGAGGTGGAGAGCAGTACTTC. Translating gives CASSSSPGGGEQYF.